This T cell receptor beta chain was sequenced for a study of blood T cell repertoires in COVID-19. Study at large: The samples span acute and convalescent COVID-19 from the United States, Italy and Spain. Nucleic acid was either cDNA or gDNA, and it came from T cells, B-cell-depleted T cells, or PBMCs.

Clinical history as reported by participants underpinned cohort assignment. As processed by the authors: Reference gene primer amplification gave estimated nucleated cell counts. Only in-frame clones appear in the TCRdb table, and some are missing; sequencing was by immunoSEQ multiplex PCR. V and J calls and clone size are as listed in that table; D and trimming were resolved from the DNA. Seen here are over 200,000 clones, 85% to 90% observed once, and the top ten hold 15% to 19%. The clonotype originates from a man aged 18 to 29 who had recovered from COVID-19. The sequencing sample was made of PBMCs or T cells enriched from blood (not recorded which).

CDR3 protein: CSGEGAQGGYTF. The CDR3 DNA sequence: TGCAGCGGTGAGGGGGCCCAGGGCGGCTACACCTTC. The chain uses TRBV29-1 and TRBJ1-2; 7 positions agree with TRBD1. Trimming removed 7 bases from V and 8 bases from J; junction bases left unmatched: 10. Germline V gene data show CDR1 as SQVTM and CDR2 as ANQGSEA. There are 12 residues in the CDR3.